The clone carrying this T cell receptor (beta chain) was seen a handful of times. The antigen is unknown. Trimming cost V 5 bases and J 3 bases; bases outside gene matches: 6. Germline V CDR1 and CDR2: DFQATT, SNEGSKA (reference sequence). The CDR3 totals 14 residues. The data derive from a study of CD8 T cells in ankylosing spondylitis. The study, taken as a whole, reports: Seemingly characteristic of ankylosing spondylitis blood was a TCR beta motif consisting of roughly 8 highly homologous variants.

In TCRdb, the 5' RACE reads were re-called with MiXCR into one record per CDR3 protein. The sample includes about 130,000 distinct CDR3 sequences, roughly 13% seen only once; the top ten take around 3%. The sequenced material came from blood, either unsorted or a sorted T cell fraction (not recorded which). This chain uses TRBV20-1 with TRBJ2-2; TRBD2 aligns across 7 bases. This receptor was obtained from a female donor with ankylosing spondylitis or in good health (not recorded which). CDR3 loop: CSALGAGYTGELFF. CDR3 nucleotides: TGCAGTGCTTTGGGAGCGGGGTACACCGGGGAGCTGTTTTTT.